This TCR beta chain emerged from a study of shared clonotypes between healthy human individuals. The overall study: Used for every donor were three CD4 naive, three CD4 memory, two CD8 naive and one CD8 memory plate.

Cells designated naive CD8 were CD45RO-negative and were positively selected for CCR7, with terminally differentiated effector memory CD45RA+ cells excluded. Roughly 210 ng DNA, 30,000 to 35,000 T cell genomes, went into each sorted-subset replicate PCR. Profiled with immunoSEQ multiplex PCR; TCRdb holds only in-frame clones, not every one. The repertoire has roughly 2.1 million clones, about 93% of them found once; the top ten carry under 2%. In regard to this clone: The antigen is not known.

This CDR3 is built from 15 residues. Deletions cut 10 bases from V and 3 bases from J, with 19 bases between. CDR1 is SGHVS and CDR2 is FQNEAQ in the germline V gene. Study results and caveats: Clonotype sharing among donors was thought likely to change with sequencing depth. Against clonotypes common to all four donors, non-shared ones had lower generation probabilities.

The chain links TRBV7-8 to TRBJ2-1, with D possibly matching TRBD2 (6 bases). The sample consisted of naive CD8+ T cells from PBMCs. This TCR came from a man aged 18 to 30 in good health. Some clones in this sample may be carry-over from other donors' samples. The CDR3 DNA reads as TGTGCCACGGCCTTGGGGGGAGGAAGCTACAATGAGCAGTTCTTC. Encoded protein: CATALGGGSYNEQFF.